This T cell receptor beta chain was retrieved from a study of blood T cell repertoires in COVID-19. The CDR3 runs to 18 residues. From germline, CDR1 is SGHRS and CDR2 YFSETQ. Losses at the gene ends were 2 bases for V and 4 bases for J; bases not matched to a gene: 13. Here immunoSEQ multiplex PCR was the method, and the copy in TCRdb shows in-frame clones only, minus some. The sample contains around 160,000 clones, roughly 80% of which appear only once. The chain combines TRBV5-1 with TRBJ1-3; 9 bases are a match to TRBD1. The sample taken for sequencing was peripheral blood. The source of this sequence is an elderly woman with acute or convalescent COVID-19. The CDR3 is CASSFDAGTGITGNTIYF. The CDR3 DNA reads TGCGCCAGCAGCTTCGACGCCGGGACAGGGATAACCGGAAACACCATATATTTT.